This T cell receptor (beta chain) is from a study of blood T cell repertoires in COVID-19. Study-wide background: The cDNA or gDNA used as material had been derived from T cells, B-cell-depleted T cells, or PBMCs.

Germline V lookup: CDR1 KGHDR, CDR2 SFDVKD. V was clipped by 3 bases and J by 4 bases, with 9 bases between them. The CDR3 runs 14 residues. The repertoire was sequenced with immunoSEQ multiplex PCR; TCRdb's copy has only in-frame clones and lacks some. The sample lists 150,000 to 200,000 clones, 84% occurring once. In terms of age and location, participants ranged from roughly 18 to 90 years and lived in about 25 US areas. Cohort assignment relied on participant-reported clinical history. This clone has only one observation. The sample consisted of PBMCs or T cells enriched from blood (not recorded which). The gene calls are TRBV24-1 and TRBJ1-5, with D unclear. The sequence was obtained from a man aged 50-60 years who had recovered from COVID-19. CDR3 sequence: CATSDGQVNQPQHF. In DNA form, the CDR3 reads TGTGCCACCAGTGATGGGCAGGTAAATCAGCCCCAGCATTTT.